The sequence of this T cell receptor beta chain was determined in a study of molecular identifiers for immune sequencing clone quantification. Study information: Replicate RNA came from 20,000 or 100,000 naive CD8 cells and was split five ways, and four parts were sequenced.

The V end lost 3 bases, the J end lost 0 bases, and 15 bases lay between the germline ends. The CDR3 is 15 amino acids. Per the germline V gene, CDR1 is GTSNPN and CDR2 is SVGIG (reference sequence). Whole-study results and caveats: Highly expanded clone sizes could be underestimated by identical TCR molecules that share a barcode. More than 98% of effector molecules, versus under 1% of naive-cell molecules, belonged to clones above 20 RNA copies.

TCRdb reanalysed the PCR reads using MiXCR and keeps one entry per CDR3 protein. The sample carries about 640,000 distinct CDR3 sequences, approximately 20% recorded once. This clonotype showed up just a few times. Its specificity is unknown. The sequenced sample consisted of naive CD8+ T cells from blood, with Jurkat cell RNA spiked in. The subset was: FACS-sorted CD8+CD4-CCR7+CD45RA+ naive T cells. This sequence was found in a human donor in good health. Some libraries in this study had Jurkat cell RNA spiked in. This chain links TRBV30 with TRBJ2-7; D perhaps matches TRBD1 (6 bases). The CDR3 nucleotides read TGTGCCTGGAGCGGACAGTCTGACCGCTCCTACGAGCAGTACTTC. It yields the protein CAWSGQSDRSYEQYF.